The 26 T cell receptor beta chains reported below all come from one sample, sequenced in a study of T cell changes during pregnancy in multiple sclerosis (dated by TCRdb to between 2018 and 2021). To prepare the library, the immunoSEQ multiplex PCR assay was applied. TCRdb obtained this table from immuneACCESS and retained in-frame rearrangements with V and J assigned. These tables miss some clones; where compared with another copy, unresolved V genes account for less than half of the shortfall, and the remainder is unexplained. For this sample there are about 73,000 clones; 92% appear just once. About 2.8% of the sample is held by the ten biggest clonotypes. This sample comprised peripheral blood, obtained in the third trimester of pregnancy. Receptors originate from a female donor in good health, enrolled as a control in a pregnancy study.

The V call is TRBV7-2, the J call TRBJ2-5, with D unclear. V lost 4 bases to trimming and J lost 5 bases, with 17 bases between them. Germline loops: CDR1 SGHTA, CDR2 FQGNSA. The CDR3 runs to 15 residues. Written as DNA, the CDR3 is TGTGCCAGCAGCTCCTCCGCGAGGCTTAGGGAGACCCAGTACTTC. Amino acids: CASSSSARLRETQYF.

The rearrangement joins TRBV11-3 to TRBJ2-1, with a tentative D call TRBD2 (5 bases). The CDR3 is 15 amino acids. Germline CDR1 is SGHNT and CDR2 is YENEEA. Trimming stripped 4 bases from V and 6 bases from J, with 16 bases between. CDR3 protein: CASSSTEASFNEQFF. The CDR3, as DNA: TGTGCCAGCAGCTCAACGGAGGCTAGTTTCAATGAGCAGTTCTTC.

V is TRBV5-5 and J is TRBJ1-1; 8 nucleotides match TRBD1. Germline CDR1 SGHKS, CDR2 YYEKEE (reference sequence). Trimming took 5 bases from V and 5 from J; bases not matched to a gene: 8. The CDR3 length is 14 residues. This chain's CDR3 is CASRPGGSNTEAFF. The CDR3 coding sequence is TGTGCCAGCAGGCCAGGGGGCTCTAATACTGAAGCTTTCTTT.

The genes are TRBV27 and TRBJ2-4; D remains ambiguous. Between the trimmed V and J ends, which lost 2 bases and 9 bases, there was a span of 11 bases. The CDR3 has 13 residues. In germline, CDR1 is MNHEY, CDR2 SMNVEV (reference sequence). The CDR3 coding sequence is TGTGCCAGCAGTTTAACCGGGTTGGGCATTCAGTACTTC. This sequence encodes CASSLTGLGIQYF.

The V call is TRBV5-5, the J call TRBJ1-4; 7 nucleotides line up with TRBD1. V lost 4 bases, J lost 5 bases, and 11 bases stayed unmatched. Germline V gives CDR1 SGHKS, CDR2 YYEKEE (reference sequence). CDR3 length: 16 residues. Written as DNA, the CDR3 is TGTGCCAGCAGCAAAACCGAAACAGGGGTAAATGAAAAACTGTTTTTT. Translated, it gives CASSKTETGVNEKLFF.

This clone showed up just once. V gene TRBV20-1 combines with J gene TRBJ2-3; 7 bases line up with TRBD2. The CDR3 covers 11 residues. With 6 bases clipped from V and 14 bases from J, the junction kept 11 bases outside the gene matches. CDR1 is DFQATT, CDR2 SNEGSKA, per germline (reference sequence). CDR3 DNA sequence: TGCAGTGCCCCGGGACTATCTTCCCGGTATTTT. It codes for CSAPGLSSRYF.

This rearrangement joins TRBV4-3 to TRBJ1-2, with D uncertain. The germline gives CDR1 LGHNA, CDR2 YSLEER. The V and J ends lost 0 bases and 3 bases respectively, with 14 bases between them. The CDR3 extends over 16 amino acids. The CDR3 DNA sequence: TGCGCCAGCAGCCAAGAAGACCGGTGGCAGGACTATGGCTACACCTTC. Translating gives CASSQEDRWQDYGYTF.

This chain uses TRBV6-4 with TRBJ2-2; D is unresolved. Germline-derived CDR1 and CDR2 are MRHNA and SNTAGT. CDR3 size: 16 residues. Deletions cut 3 bases from V and 0 bases from J, with 11 bases between. The CDR3 sequence: CASSDGWAANTGELFF. As DNA, the CDR3 is TGTGCCAGCAGTGATGGTTGGGCAGCGAACACCGGGGAGCTGTTTTTT.

The chain combines TRBV28 with TRBJ2-6, with TRBD1 identical over 7 bases. Germline V gives CDR1 MDHEN, CDR2 SYDVKM. V shed 3 bases and J 0 bases; nucleotides not matched to a gene: 5. CDR3 length equals 17 residues. CDR3 region: CASSLGRGRSGANVLTF. The CDR3 DNA is TGTGCCAGCAGTTTGGGAAGGGGGCGCTCTGGGGCCAACGTCCTGACTTTC.

This clone was detected only a few times. The chain combines TRBV6-5 with TRBJ1-1; tentative D call: TRBD1 (6 bases). The V gene's germline CDR1 is MNHEY and CDR2 SVGAGI. Trimming took off 5 bases at V and 2 bases at J, with 12 bases between the two ends. The CDR3 is 14 residues long. The CDR3 here is CASSQSGENTEAFF. In DNA form, the CDR3 reads TGTGCCAGCAGTCAATCAGGGGAAAACACTGAAGCTTTCTTT.

The V and J genes are TRBV7-2 and TRBJ2-5; a possible D gene is TRBD2 (6 bases). The ends were cut back, 5 bases at V and 2 bases at J, with 18 bases in the middle. The length of the CDR3 is 16 residues. The germline V gene encodes CDR1 SGHTA and CDR2 FQGNSA. The DNA for the CDR3 is TGTGCCAGCAGCCCTGCGGGACTCCTGGGACAAGAGACCCAGTACTTC. Protein product: CASSPAGLLGQETQYF.

The chain couples TRBV18 to TRBJ2-7; 8 bases are a match to TRBD2. Germline loops: CDR1 KGHSH, CDR2 LQKENI. The CDR3 has 14 residues. Unmatched junction bases numbered 1, after V lost 0 bases and J lost 3 bases. The CDR3 spells CASSPPRGDYEQYF. The CDR3 DNA is TGTGCCAGCTCACCACCGCGGGGGGACTACGAGCAGTACTTC.

The chain has TRBV5-5 and TRBJ2-7; a possible D gene is TRBD2 (5 bases). CDR1 and CDR2 (germline): SGHKS, YYEKEE (reference sequence). This CDR3 spans 13 amino acids. Between the trimmed V and J ends, which lost 1 base and 3 bases, there was a span of 8 bases. The CDR3 protein is CASSLRGNYEQYF. The CDR3 nucleotides read TGTGCCAGCAGCTTGCGGGGTAACTACGAGCAGTACTTC.

The chain has TRBV19 and TRBJ2-1; D unclear. The CDR3 extends over 14 amino acids. Germline CDR1 is LNHDA and CDR2 is SQIVND (reference sequence). V lost 5 bases, J lost 6 bases, and 14 bases lay in between. This chain's CDR3 is CASSPPVRSNEQFF. As DNA, the CDR3 is TGTGCCAGTAGTCCCCCGGTACGTTCCAATGAGCAGTTCTTC.

CDR3 in DNA: TGTGCCAGCAGCCCCCCTAGTTACTATGGCTACACCTTC. It encodes CASSPPSYYGYTF. The chain employs TRBV28 and TRBJ1-2; the D is unclear. Trimming cost V 6 bases and J 3 bases, with 11 bases left between them. The CDR3 runs 13 residues. Germline V gives CDR1 MDHEN, CDR2 SYDVKM.

V usage is TRBV11-1 and J usage is TRBJ1-1; D unresolved. Germline V gene sequence: CDR1 SGHAT, CDR2 FQDESV (reference sequence). The ends were cut back, 5 bases at V and 3 bases at J, with 13 bases in the middle. CDR3 size: 14 residues. The CDR3 is CASSPRRLDTEAFF. CDR3 in DNA: TGTGCCAGCAGCCCTAGACGTCTAGACACTGAAGCTTTCTTT.

This clone was seen once. The chain carries TRBV18 and TRBJ1-1; 7 positions match TRBD1. The V segment lost 3 bases and the J segment 3 bases; nucleotides outside the gene matches: 4. CDR3 size: 14 residues. The germline CDR1 and CDR2 sequences are KGHSH and LQKENI. The CDR3 region is CASSPVQGDTEAFF. The CDR3 coding sequence is TGTGCCAGCTCACCGGTCCAGGGGGACACTGAAGCTTTCTTT.

The rearrangement joins TRBV28 to TRBJ1-1; 9 bases are shared with TRBD1. Germline CDR1 MDHEN, CDR2 SYDVKM. This CDR3 region has 13 residues. The V and J ends lost 6 bases and 10 bases, in that order; junction bases with no gene match: 9. CDR3 residues: CASRPTGGVGAFF. The CDR3 bases are TGTGCCAGCAGACCAACAGGGGGCGTTGGAGCTTTCTTT.

This chain links TRBV6-5 with TRBJ1-2; 10 bases map to TRBD1. The CDR3 consists of 16 residues. Germline-derived CDR1 and CDR2 are MNHEY and SVGAGI. The V segment lost 4 bases and the J segment 6 bases; nucleotides outside the gene matches: 11. For the CDR3, the DNA is TGTGCCAGCAGTTCCCCCGGGACAGGGGCCAAGGATGGCTACACCTTC. Its translation is CASSSPGTGAKDGYTF.

The CDR3 here is CASSLQLAGLKETQYF. CDR3 DNA sequence: TGTGCCAGCAGCTTGCAACTAGCAGGGTTAAAAGAGACCCAGTACTTC. The chain carries TRBV5-4 and TRBJ2-5, with D perhaps TRBD2 (6 bases). The CDR3 contains 16 residues. Germline V gene data show CDR1 as SGHNT and CDR2 as YYREEE (reference sequence). V was pared by 1 base and J by 3 bases, with 16 bases between. Full variable domain (outside the CDR3, taken from reference TRBV5-4 and TRBJ2-5): ETGVTQSPTHLIKTRGQQVTLRCSSQSGHNTVSWYQQALGQGPQFIFQYYREEENGRGNFPPRFSGLQFPNYSSELNVNALELDDSALYLCASSLQLAGLKETQYFGPGTRLLVL.

This clone was observed a single time. J is TRBJ2-2 and V is TRBV5-1, with a weak D call TRBD2 (6 bases). Germline CDR1 and CDR2: SGHRS and YFSETQ. Trimming shortened V by 3 bases and J by 9 bases, and 12 bases separated the two germline ends. CDR3 size: 13 residues. CDR3 in amino acids: CASSWDLDRELFF. DNA of the CDR3: TGCGCCAGCAGCTGGGACTTAGACCGGGAGCTGTTTTTT.

The sample holds many counts of this clone. This chain joins TRBV15 and TRBJ2-6; perhaps TRBD2 as D (6 bases). The CDR3 spans 16 residues. V was cut by 5 bases and J by 0 bases, with 11 bases left in between. Germline V gives CDR1 LNHNV, CDR2 YYDKDF (reference sequence). The CDR3: CATSQTGGSGANVLTF. CDR3 nucleotide sequence: TGTGCCACCAGCCAAACCGGGGGCTCTGGGGCCAACGTCCTGACTTTC.

This clone showed up just once. The J gene is TRBJ1-2, the V gene TRBV5-1; possibly TRBD1 for D (5 bases). Trimming took off 2 bases at V and 2 bases at J, with 7 bases between the two ends. Germline CDR1 and CDR2: SGHRS and YFSETQ. The CDR3 has 13 amino acids. The CDR3 DNA reads as TGCGCCAGCAGCTTTGGACAAAACTATGGCTACACCTTC. It translates to CASSFGQNYGYTF.

The chain is built from TRBV2 and TRBJ2-7, with 9 bases fitting TRBD1. The CDR3 runs to 14 residues. V lost 7 bases to trimming and J lost 3 bases; unmatched junction nucleotides: 7. Per germline, CDR1 SNHLY and CDR2 FYNNEI. For the CDR3, the DNA is TGTGCCAGCAAGGGGACAGGGTTTTTCTACGAGCAGTACTTC. Its translation: CASKGTGFFYEQYF.

This clone was seen only once. This chain joins TRBV30 and TRBJ2-3; 14 bases line up with TRBD2. This CDR3 spans 15 amino acids. Looked up from germline, CDR1 is GTSNPN and CDR2 is SVGIG (reference sequence). V lost 7 bases and J lost 4; bases outside the gene matches: 7. The CDR3 bases are TGTGCCTCAGGGACTAGCGGGAGTAGAGCAGATACGCAGTATTTT. It specifies CASGTSGSRADTQYF.

CDR3 sequence (DNA): TGTGCCAGCAGCAGCGGGACCAACCTCTACGAGCAGTACTTC. It yields the protein CASSSGTNLYEQYF. The J gene is TRBJ2-7, the V gene TRBV7-9; 7 bases agree with TRBD2. Germline V gene data show CDR1 as SEHNR and CDR2 as FQNEAQ (reference sequence). The CDR3 length is 14 residues. V gave up 5 bases and J gave up 3 bases; unmatched junction bases: 7.